This T cell receptor (beta chain) was sequenced for a study of cytomegalovirus exposure and HLA in healthy donors. Germline-derived CDR1 and CDR2 are MNHNY and SVGAGI (reference sequence). V lost 4 bases and J 0 bases, leaving 13 bases between the germline ends. The CDR3 is 16 amino acids. Note on this clone: Its target is not known.

Study-wide points: Among the sequence variants, a highly shared cluster was likely an artifact of sequencing.

It was with 60 Vbeta and 13 Jbeta primers that the PCR ran. Original processing methods: A later analysis tallied about 80 million unique TCR beta chains, 9 million to 12 million of them shared. TCRdb's copy holds only in-frame clones and misses some; the assay was immunoSEQ multiplex PCR. V and J calls plus clone size are reproduced from that table; the DNA served to infer D and trimming. Among 100,000 or so clones, 75% to 85% were seen once, and the ten largest hold approximately 4.4%. This chain connects TRBV6-6 to TRBJ1-5, with D perhaps TRBD1 (5 bases). The sequence was obtained from a woman aged 40 to 50 in good health and CMV-seronegative. Sequencing was done on a sample of PBMCs. CDR3: CASSWGQGYSNQPQHF. The CDR3 bases are TGTGCCAGCAGTTGGGGTCAGGGATATAGCAATCAGCCCCAGCATTTT.